The 21 T cell receptor beta chains reported below all come from one sample, sequenced in a study of early T cells in non-severe SARS-CoV-2 infection. Each CDR3 protein is one row after TCRdb ran MiXCR on the 5' RACE reads. The sample includes under 30,000 distinct CDR3 sequences, more than 4% of them seen just once. The sequenced sample was whole blood. The receptors derive from an adult who was a healthcare worker with PCR-confirmed SARS-CoV-2 infection or an uninfected control (not recorded which).

A few counts support this clonotype. V gene TRBV12-3 or TRBV12-4 combines with J gene TRBJ2-1, with TRBD2 matching 13 bases. Trimming at V came to 6 bases and at J to 5 bases, leaving 10 bases not matched to a gene. The CDR3 length is 17 residues. The CDR3, as DNA: TGTGCCAGCAGGAAACTAGCGGGGGGGTTCGGGAACAATGAGCAGTTCTTC. It codes for CASRKLAGGFGNNEQFF.

At least ten counts were recorded for this clonotype. The rearrangement links TRBV12-3 or TRBV12-4 to TRBJ2-5, with 12 bases aligning to TRBD2. This CDR3 is 15 amino acids long. V dropped 5 bases and J dropped 4; count of bases not matched to a gene: 5. As DNA, the CDR3 is TGTGCCAGCAGTCCTAGCGGGAGGGCCGGAGAGACCCAGTACTTC. It codes for CASSPSGRAGETQYF.

In its sample, this clonotype was seen many times. V usage is TRBV20-1 and J usage is TRBJ2-7; perhaps TRBD1 as D (6 bases). V lost 6 bases, J lost 3 bases, and 9 bases lay in between. Germline V lookup: CDR1 DFQATT, CDR2 SNEGSKA (reference sequence). This CDR3 has 11 amino acids. The CDR3 sequence is CSATGSYEQYF. Here the CDR3 DNA reads TGCAGTGCAACAGGGAGCTACGAGCAGTACTTC.

This clonotype came up many times. The chain couples TRBV13 to TRBJ2-1, with D unresolved. There are 13 residues in the CDR3. Germline assignment: CDR1 PRHDT and CDR2 FYEKMQ (reference sequence). Trimming shortened V by 3 bases and J by 8 bases, and 11 bases separated the two germline ends. As DNA, the CDR3 is TGTGCCAGCAGCTTCCGTAGTCGCGATGAGCAGTTCTTC. Protein: CASSFRSRDEQFF.

This clonotype was observed at least ten times. The chain joins TRBV7-9 to TRBJ2-1; 8 bases are shared with TRBD2. CDR1 and CDR2 (germline): SEHNR, FQNEAQ (reference sequence). CDR3 length: 18 amino acids. The V gene end was trimmed by 4 bases and the J gene end by 0 bases; junction bases not matched to a gene: 11. Here the CDR3 DNA reads TGTGCCAGCAGCTCCCCCAGGGGCGGGAGGTCCTCCTACAATGAGCAGTTCTTC. Translation gives CASSSPRGGRSSYNEQFF.

In this sample, this clonotype turned up many times. The chain joins TRBV19 to TRBJ2-1; 12 bases are a match to TRBD2. CDR1 is LNHDA and CDR2 is SQIVND in the germline V gene (reference sequence). This CDR3 contains 15 residues. Losses at the gene ends were 5 bases for V and 8 bases for J; bases not matched to a gene: 7. CDR3 nucleotides: TGTGCCAGTAGTCGGCTAGCGGGGGGGCCCGATGAGCAGTTCTTC. It is translated as CASSRLAGGPDEQFF.

This clonotype was detected many times. The genes are TRBV18 and TRBJ2-3; 8 nucleotides align to TRBD2. Germline V CDR1 and CDR2: KGHSH, LQKENI. V gave up 2 bases and J gave up 2 bases; unmatched junction bases: 6. This CDR3 region has 16 residues. The CDR3 loop is CASSPVSAGVTDTQYF. The CDR3 region has the DNA TGTGCCAGCTCACCAGTTTCAGCGGGGGTCACAGATACGCAGTATTTT.

This clonotype was detected ten times or more. The chain has TRBV7-8 and TRBJ2-1; 7 nucleotides agree with TRBD2. Germline V lookup: CDR1 SGHVS, CDR2 FQNEAQ. V dropped 4 bases and J dropped 10; count of bases not matched to a gene: 13. The CDR3 loop spans 15 amino acids. CDR3 loop: CASSSQVSGIKEQFF. The DNA of the CDR3 is TGTGCCAGCAGCTCCCAAGTGAGCGGGATCAAGGAGCAGTTCTTC.

Many counts were recorded for this clonotype. V is TRBV2 and J is TRBJ2-5; 9 bases agree with TRBD2. CDR1 and CDR2 (germline): SNHLY, FYNNEI. Trimming cost V 6 bases and J 5 bases; bases outside gene matches: 7. The CDR3 contains 14 residues. In DNA form, the CDR3 reads TGTGCCAGCAGCCCTCTAGCGGGACCGGAGACCCAGTACTTC. Protein: CASSPLAGPETQYF.

This clonotype was detected ten times or more. The V gene is TRBV7-3, the J gene TRBJ2-3; the match to TRBD2 covers 13 bases. The germline V gene has CDR1 SGHTA and CDR2 FQGTGA. The length of the CDR3 is 16 residues. V trimming: 1 base; J trimming: 4 bases; junction bases outside the gene matches: 2. CDR3 protein: CASSLKLAGGPDTQYF. DNA of the CDR3: TGTGCCAGCAGCTTAAAACTAGCGGGGGGGCCAGATACGCAGTATTTT.

The J gene is TRBJ1-1, the V gene TRBV5-1; no firm D call. Per the germline V gene, CDR1 is SGHRS and CDR2 is YFSETQ. Trimming cost V 1 base and J 5 bases, with 12 bases left between them. The CDR3 length is 14 residues. Here the CDR3 reads CASSLNPGGTEAFF. The CDR3 nucleotides are TGCGCCAGCAGCTTGAATCCCGGAGGTACTGAAGCTTTCTTT. Variable domain in full (rest from reference TRBV5-1 and TRBJ1-1): KAGVTQTPRYLIKTRGQQVTLSCSPISGHRSVSWYQQTPGQGLQFLFEYFSETQRNKGNFPGRFSGRQFSNSRSEMNVSTLELGDSALYLCASSLNPGGTEAFFGQGTRLTVV.

This clonotype was seen at least ten times. CDR3 coding DNA: TGTGCCAGCAGTTCTGGACCGACCTACGAGCAGTACTTC. Translated: CASSSGPTYEQYF. The V call is TRBV6-2 or TRBV6-3, the J call TRBJ2-7; D unclear. Trimming took 4 bases from V and 2 from J, leaving 9 bases between them. The CDR3 contains 13 residues. Germline assignment: CDR1 MNHEY and CDR2 SVGEGT.

This clonotype was observed at least ten times. The chain has TRBV5-1 and TRBJ1-1; 7 positions agree with TRBD1. The length of the CDR3 is 15 residues. V dropped 4 bases and J dropped 4; count of bases not matched to a gene: 10. Germline CDR1 and CDR2: SGHRS and YFSETQ. The CDR3 sequence: CASSTARGQFTEAFF. CDR3 coding DNA: TGCGCCAGCAGCACCGCACGGGGACAGTTCACTGAAGCTTTCTTT.

The gene calls are TRBV7-9 and TRBJ2-7; 7 bases align to TRBD1. Per germline, CDR1 SEHNR and CDR2 FQNEAQ (reference sequence). Trimming at V came to 3 bases and at J to 3 bases, leaving 2 bases not matched to a gene. The CDR3 loop spans 13 amino acids. The CDR3 reads CASSFRDSYEQYF. CDR3 bases: TGTGCCAGCAGCTTCCGGGACAGCTACGAGCAGTACTTC.

At least ten counts were recorded for this clonotype. Written as DNA, the CDR3 is TGTGCCAGCAGTGTACAGGAAAACACTGAAGCTTTCTTT. This encodes CASSVQENTEAFF. V is TRBV6-2 or TRBV6-3 and J is TRBJ1-1; D may be TRBD1 (5 bases). The ends were cut back, 5 bases at V and 2 bases at J, with 9 bases in the middle. The CDR3 loop spans 13 amino acids. The germline CDR1 and CDR2 sequences are MNHEY and SVGEGT.

Many counts were recorded for this clonotype. The V and J genes are TRBV18 and TRBJ2-1; D is perhaps TRBD1 (5 bases). CDR3 length: 15 amino acids. V gave up 6 bases and J gave up 5 bases, with 17 bases separating them. From germline, CDR1 is KGHSH and CDR2 LQKENI. The CDR3 is CASSERRQSNNEQFF. The CDR3 bases are TGTGCCAGCTCTGAGAGGAGACAGTCTAACAATGAGCAGTTCTTC.

This clonotype was picked up many times. A read error may produce the germline difference seen at one junction end. This sequence joins TRBV7-9 and TRBJ2-1; 10 bases line up with TRBD2. Germline V gene sequence: CDR1 SEHNR, CDR2 FQNEAQ (reference sequence). The CDR3 extends over 13 amino acids. The CDR3 nucleotides are TGTGCCAGCAGCCTAGCGGGAGTCAATGAGCAGTTCTTC. Amino acids: CASSLAGVNEQFF.

This chain connects TRBV28 to TRBJ2-3, with D possibly being TRBD1 or TRBD2 (5 bases each). V lost 7 bases and J lost 4, with 15 bases in between. Germline CDR1 is MDHEN and CDR2 is SYDVKM. This CDR3 is 14 amino acids long. CDR3 sequence (DNA): TGTGCCAGCACCTCGTCTGGGGGATCAGATACGCAGTATTTT. Translating it yields CASTSSGGSDTQYF. Drawing the rest from reference TRBV28 and TRBJ2-3, the complete variable domain is DVKVTQSSRYLVKRTGEKVFLECVQDMDHENMFWYRQDPGLGLRLIYFSYDVKMKEKGDIPEGYSVSREKKERFSLILESASTNQTSMYLCASTSSGGSDTQYFGPGTRLTVL.

The rearrangement links TRBV20-1 to TRBJ1-2; D possibly corresponds to TRBD1 (5 bases). CDR3 size: 13 residues. From germline, CDR1 is DFQATT and CDR2 SNEGSKA (reference sequence). Trimming took 1 base from V and 5 from J, leaving 11 bases between them. CDR3 residues: CSARAGVRYGYTF. CDR3 DNA: TGCAGTGCTAGAGCGGGGGTTCGATATGGCTACACCTTC.

This clonotype was seen many times. The chain joins TRBV7-9 to TRBJ1-1; 7 bases match TRBD1. The ends lost 6 bases at V and 4 bases at J; junction bases unmatched: 5. The CDR3 covers 13 residues. CDR1 is SEHNR and CDR2 is FQNEAQ in the germline V gene (reference sequence). This CDR3 reads CASSFRQGTEAFF. CDR3 sequence (DNA): TGTGCCAGCAGTTTTAGACAGGGCACTGAAGCTTTCTTT. The variable domain in full, completed from reference TRBV7-9 and TRBJ1-1, reads DTGVSQNPRHKITKRGQNVTFRCDPISEHNRLYWYRQTLGQGPEFLTYFQNEAQLEKSRLLSDRFSAERPKGSFSTLEIQRTEQGDSAMYLCASSFRQGTEAFFGQGTRLTVV.

The rearrangement uses TRBV29-1 and TRBJ1-1, with D possibly TRBD1 on 5 matching bases. CDR3 size: 12 residues. Trimming pared 5 bases from V and 2 bases from J, leaving 9 bases between. Germline CDR1 SQVTM, CDR2 ANQGSEA. The CDR3 region has the DNA TGCAGCGTTCCAGGGCTCAACACTGAAGCTTTCTTT. This sequence encodes CSVPGLNTEAFF.